The clone carrying this T cell receptor (beta chain) was seen once. The antigen is not known. Nominally healthy donors provided the samples, though records likely missed some immune exposures. The sample is drawn from a study of cytomegalovirus exposure and HLA in healthy donors. Primers for the PCR totalled 60 Vbeta and 13 Jbeta. Using immunoSEQ multiplex PCR, the repertoire was profiled, and TCRdb retains in-frame clones only, with some absent. This sample carries approximately 40,000 clones, roughly 88% of them seen once, and the ten largest clones take around 10%. Notes on the study in general: While the bulk of TCR sequences proved rare, some public TCRs turned up in many donors.

The CDR3 covers 14 residues. With 5 bases clipped from V and 4 bases from J, the junction kept 6 bases outside the gene matches. Per the germline V gene, CDR1 is MDHEN and CDR2 is SYDVKM. V usage is TRBV28 and J usage is TRBJ1-2; 8 bases map to TRBD1. The receptor was isolated from a woman aged 40-49 years in good health and CMV-seropositive. The sample comprised PBMCs. The CDR3 loop reads CASSGAGGVYGYTF. The CDR3 DNA is TGTGCCAGCAGTGGGGCAGGGGGCGTCTATGGCTACACCTTC.